The 12 T cell receptor beta chains presented below share a single source sample, sequenced in a study of control samples from healthy donors and cancer patients. Sequencing was performed with immunoSEQ multiplex PCR; in TCRdb, only in-frame clones are kept and a portion is missing. Among roughly 100,000 clones listed, more than 85% were seen once. The specimen sequenced was blood. The receptors shown here come from a woman aged 25 to 39 in good health.

The chain has TRBV29-1 and TRBJ1-1; 7 bases line up with TRBD1. V lost 7 bases, J lost 0 bases, and 5 bases stayed unmatched. This CDR3 comprises 13 residues. Germline assignment: CDR1 SQVTM and CDR2 ANQGSEA. CDR3 protein: CSATTGVNTEAFF. The CDR3 region has the DNA TGCAGCGCCACAACAGGGGTGAACACTGAAGCTTTCTTT.

This rearrangement joins TRBV10-3 to TRBJ1-4; 7 positions match TRBD1. This CDR3 region has 20 residues. Germline CDR1 ENHRY, CDR2 SYGVKD. The V and J ends lost 0 bases and 7 bases, in that order; junction bases with no gene match: 20. The CDR3 DNA is TGTGCCATCAGTGAGTCGCAACCCCCGCTACAGGGGCCCGAAGGTGAAAAACTGTTTTTT. Translation gives CAISESQPPLQGPEGEKLFF.

The chain couples TRBV7-6 to TRBJ1-3; TRBD1 might be the D (6 bases). Trimming shortened V by 2 bases and J by 1 base, and 9 bases separated the two germline ends. The CDR3 runs to 15 residues. Germline V gene sequence: CDR1 SGHVS, CDR2 FNYEAQ. The CDR3 DNA is TGTGCCAGCAGCTTAATAGGGGGGTCTGGAAACACCATATATTTT. Its translation is CASSLIGGSGNTIYF.

The rearrangement joins TRBV28 to TRBJ1-2; D is ambiguous. Trimming pared 2 bases from V and 4 bases from J, leaving 5 bases between. Germline assignment: CDR1 MDHEN and CDR2 SYDVKM. This CDR3 contains 12 residues. The CDR3 loop reads CASSLTSYGYTF. The CDR3, as DNA: TGTGCCAGCAGTTTAACCAGCTATGGCTACACCTTC.

V and J are TRBV27 and TRBJ1-1; 10 bases are shared with TRBD1. Trimming removed 5 bases from V and 1 base from J; junction bases left unmatched: 7. This CDR3 is built from 16 residues. CDR1 is MNHEY and CDR2 is SMNVEV in the germline V gene (reference sequence). The CDR3 loop is CASSPGTGAANTEAFF. CDR3 in DNA: TGTGCCAGCAGTCCCGGGACAGGGGCGGCGAACACTGAAGCTTTCTTT.

This clone came up a few times. The chain is built from TRBV19 and TRBJ2-2, with a weak D call TRBD1 (6 bases). V was clipped by 7 bases and J by 1 base, with 10 bases between them. The CDR3 runs to 14 residues. Germline V gene sequence: CDR1 LNHDA, CDR2 SQIVND (reference sequence). CDR3 loop: CASNLGQNTGELFF. Written as DNA, the CDR3 is TGTGCCAGTAATCTGGGACAGAACACCGGGGAGCTGTTTTTT.

The rearrangement links TRBV5-4 to TRBJ1-1, with 7 positions matching TRBD1. This CDR3 has 12 residues. Germline V gene data show CDR1 as SGHNT and CDR2 as YYREEE (reference sequence). The J segment lost 7 bases and the V segment lost 4 bases, leaving 4 bases of the junction unmatched. In DNA form, the CDR3 reads TGTGCCAGCAGCCAGAGGGACAGTGAAGCTTTCTTT. Translation: CASSQRDSEAFF.

The V and J genes are TRBV6-2 or TRBV6-3 and TRBJ2-2; weak D call: TRBD1 (6 bases). V lost 2 bases and J 0 bases, leaving 22 bases between the germline ends. The CDR3 totals 20 residues. Germline V lookup: CDR1 MNHEY, CDR2 SVGEGT. The CDR3 nucleotides read TGTGCCAGCAGTTACCCAACCTGGACGACAGGCAATTCGAACACCGGGGAGCTGTTTTTT. Protein sequence: CASSYPTWTTGNSNTGELFF.

The chain uses TRBV10-1 and TRBJ2-7; D unclear. Deletions cut 2 bases from V and 6 bases from J, with 11 bases between. The CDR3 is 13 amino acids. From germline, CDR1 is WNHNN and CDR2 SYGVQD (reference sequence). Written as DNA, the CDR3 is TGCGCCAGCAGTGAGCAAATAACCAGCGAGCAGTACTTC. Its translation: CASSEQITSEQYF.

J is TRBJ1-2 and V is TRBV3-1 (or the pseudogene TRBV3-2); no definite D call. The CDR3 has 11 amino acids. Trimming stripped 5 bases from V and 6 bases from J, with 7 bases between. Germline CDR1 and CDR2: LGHDT and YNNKEL (reference sequence). The CDR3 reads CASSFQDGYTF. The DNA for the CDR3 is TGTGCCAGCAGCTTTCAAGATGGCTACACCTTC.

This chain uses TRBV7-6 with TRBJ1-5; 11 nucleotides match TRBD1. CDR1 SGHVS and CDR2 FNYEAQ come from the germline V gene. The CDR3 has 16 amino acids. V trimming: 1 base; J trimming: 6 bases; junction bases outside the gene matches: 5. The CDR3 loop is CASSLGTGGSGQPQHF. The CDR3 region has the DNA TGTGCCAGCAGCTTAGGGACAGGGGGCTCGGGTCAGCCCCAGCATTTT.

The chain couples TRBV6-1 to TRBJ1-4; D gene ambiguous. This CDR3 has 15 amino acids. The germline V gene has CDR1 MNHNS and CDR2 SASEGT. V was cut by 1 base and J by 8 bases, with 14 bases left in between. CDR3 coding DNA: TGTGCCAGCAGTGAAGTCGCGGCAGGTCCCGAAAAACTGTTTTTT. Residues: CASSEVAAGPEKLFF.